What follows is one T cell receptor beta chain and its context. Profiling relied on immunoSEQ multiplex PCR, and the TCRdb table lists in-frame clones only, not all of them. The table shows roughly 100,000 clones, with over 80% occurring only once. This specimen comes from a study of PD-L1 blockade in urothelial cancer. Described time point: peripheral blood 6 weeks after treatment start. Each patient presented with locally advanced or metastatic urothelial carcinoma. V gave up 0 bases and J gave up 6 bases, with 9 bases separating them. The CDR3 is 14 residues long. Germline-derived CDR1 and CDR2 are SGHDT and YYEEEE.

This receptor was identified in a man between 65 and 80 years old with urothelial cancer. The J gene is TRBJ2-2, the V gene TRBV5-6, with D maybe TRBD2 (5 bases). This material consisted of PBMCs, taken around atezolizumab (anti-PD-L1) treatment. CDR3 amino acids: CASSLAGVPGELFF. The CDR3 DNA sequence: TGTGCCAGCAGCTTGGCCGGGGTTCCCGGGGAGCTGTTTTTT. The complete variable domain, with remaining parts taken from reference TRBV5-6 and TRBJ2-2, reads DAGVTQSPTHLIKTRGQQVTLRCSPKSGHDTVSWYQQALGQGPQFIFQYYEEEERQRGNFPDRFSGHQFPNYSSELNVNALLLGDSALYLCASSLAGVPGELFFGEGSRLTVL.